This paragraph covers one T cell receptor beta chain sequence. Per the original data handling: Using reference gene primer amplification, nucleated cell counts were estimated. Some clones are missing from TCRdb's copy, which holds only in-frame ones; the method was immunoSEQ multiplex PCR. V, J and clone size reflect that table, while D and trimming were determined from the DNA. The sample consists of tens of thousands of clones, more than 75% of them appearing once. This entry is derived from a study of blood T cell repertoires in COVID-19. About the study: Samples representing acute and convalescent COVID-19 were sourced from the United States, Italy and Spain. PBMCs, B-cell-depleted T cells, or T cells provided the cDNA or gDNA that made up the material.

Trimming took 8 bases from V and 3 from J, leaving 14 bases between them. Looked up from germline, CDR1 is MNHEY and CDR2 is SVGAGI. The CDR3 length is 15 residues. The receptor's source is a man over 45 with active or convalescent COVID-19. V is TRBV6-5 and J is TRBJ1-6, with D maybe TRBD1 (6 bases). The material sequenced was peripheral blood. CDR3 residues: CASRGEGHYNSPLHF. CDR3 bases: TGTGCCAGCCGGGGGGAGGGACACTATAATTCACCCCTCCACTTT.